This is a list of T cell receptor beta chains from one sample in a study of control samples from healthy donors and cancer patients. Assay used: immunoSEQ multiplex PCR; TCRdb lists only in-frame clones, some missing. Here the sample spans some 80,000 clones, approximately 89% being singletons. Material for sequencing was blood. The receptors stem from a man aged 45-65 years in good health. Each CDR3 is given with its conserved first and last residue. The order of the fields is clone size, V gene, CDR3 protein. Clone size is shown for a subset of rows, as once, few, many or a class of expanded clone.

NA,TRBV6-1,CASSERGRTVSGNTIYF
NA,TRBV7-9,CASSLSLGEPQHF
NA,TRBV14,CASSPRDRGLYNEQFF
NA,TRBV5-1,CASSLAGTGGQKLFF
NA,TRBV5-6,CASSLARRNSPLHF
NA,TRBV4-2,CASSQDNSPLHF
NA,TRBV5-1,CASSTDRSYEQYF
NA,TRBV6-2/TRBV6-3,CASSRDGLLPAQHF
few,TRBV4-1,CASSQDPTGTGDNYGYTF
NA,TRBV30,CAWSVQAGGGGYTF
NA,TRBV7-9,CASSPGQGKKSDEKLFF
NA,TRBV5-5,CASSLLRVDEQYF
NA,TRBV11-3,CASSLGLAVAGGPFHEQYF
NA,TRBV4-1,CASSQDRGQLNTEAFF
NA,TRBV30,CAWRGTLAKETQYF
NA,TRBV11-3,CASSLLGPGQGRNEKLFF
NA,TRBV18,CASHRGENTEAFF
NA,TRBV11-3,CASSPDSPNYGYTF
NA,TRBV7-9,CASSLGQTKGQETQYF
NA,TRBV11-3,CASSLGGGYEQYF
NA,TRBV6-1,CASSEGTHNSPLHF
NA,TRBV29-1,CSVEEGTGRDEQFF